Below are 10 T cell receptor beta chains sequenced from a single sample in a study of blood T cell repertoires in COVID-19. Profiling relied on immunoSEQ multiplex PCR, and the TCRdb table lists in-frame clones only, not all of them. In the table there are around 94,000 clones, around four fifths of which are singletons. Material: peripheral blood. The receptors stem from a human donor in a cohort sampled during active COVID-19.

The chain employs TRBV11-2 and TRBJ1-4; tentative D call: TRBD1 (5 bases). The V and J ends lost 1 base and 7 bases respectively, with 16 bases between them. The CDR3 runs 16 residues. The germline V gene encodes CDR1 SGHAT and CDR2 FQNNGV. The CDR3 DNA sequence: TGTGCCAGCAGCTTAGCGGGGGGGGGAAGAAGTGAAAAACTGTTTTTT. It translates to CASSLAGGGRSEKLFF.

The chain is built from TRBV5-8 and TRBJ1-5; 7 nucleotides match TRBD1. Germline assignment: CDR1 SGHTS and CDR2 YDEGEE. This CDR3 has 17 amino acids. Losses at the gene ends were 4 bases for V and 2 bases for J; bases not matched to a gene: 12. The CDR3 protein is CASSRGQGGRGNQPQHF. CDR3 DNA: TGTGCCAGCAGCCGGGGGCAGGGGGGAAGGGGCAATCAGCCCCAGCATTTT.

The CDR3 DNA reads TGTGCCAGCTCACCAGAAGGTAGCGGGACGGGGGAGCAGTACTTC. Amino acid sequence: CASSPEGSGTGEQYF. V is TRBV18 and J is TRBJ2-7, with 8 positions matching TRBD2. This CDR3 comprises 15 residues. The germline V gene has CDR1 KGHSH and CDR2 LQKENI. V lost 2 bases, J lost 7 bases, and 10 bases stayed unmatched.

The chain carries TRBV3-1 (or the pseudogene TRBV3-2) and TRBJ2-5; D is uncertain. CDR3 size: 13 residues. V lost 3 bases and J lost 1, with 6 bases in between. Looked up from germline, CDR1 is LGHDT and CDR2 is YNNKEL (reference sequence). In nucleotides, the CDR3 is TGTGCCAGCAGCCATAGATTCCAAGAGACCCAGTACTTC. Translated: CASSHRFQETQYF.

This clone was recorded once. The chain is built from TRBV27 and TRBJ2-2; 8 nucleotides line up with TRBD2. From germline, CDR1 is MNHEY and CDR2 SMNVEV (reference sequence). The V and J ends lost 3 bases and 1 base, in that order; junction bases with no gene match: 7. The CDR3 extends over 17 amino acids. In DNA form, the CDR3 reads TGTGCCAGCAGTTTTTACGCGGGGGGCCTGAACACCGGGGAGCTGTTTTTT. Amino acid sequence: CASSFYAGGLNTGELFF.

The rearrangement links TRBV24-1 to TRBJ2-1; the D gene is possibly TRBD2 (5 bases). V lost 3 bases and J lost 8, with 19 bases in between. CDR1 and CDR2 from the germline V gene are KGHDR and SFDVKD. The CDR3 contains 16 residues. In DNA form, the CDR3 reads TGTGCCACCAGTGATACTACTAGGGCCCCCGGGCATGAGCAGTTCTTC. This codes for CATSDTTRAPGHEQFF.

The V and J genes are TRBV21-1 and TRBJ1-6; the table's D call of TRBD1 was not tested on the DNA. TRBV21-1 is labeled a pseudogene. This CDR3 has 17 residues. CDR3 in amino acids: CASSPRQGKDYNSPLHF. The CDR3 DNA follows: TGTGCCAGCTCACCTAGACAGGGGAAGGACTATAATTCACCCCTCCACTTT.

This clone was found once. V gene TRBV18 combines with J gene TRBJ1-1; 9 nucleotides match TRBD1. Germline V gene lookup returns CDR1 KGHSH and CDR2 LQKENI. CDR3 length: 17 residues. The V gene end was trimmed by 2 bases and the J gene end by 4 bases; junction bases not matched to a gene: 11. The CDR3 DNA reads as TGTGCCAGCTCACCAGTAGGACAGGGGAGATTTGGCACTGAAGCTTTCTTT. It encodes CASSPVGQGRFGTEAFF.

This chain uses TRBV7-3 with TRBJ2-6, with a weak D call TRBD2 (6 bases). Germline V lookup: CDR1 SGHTA, CDR2 FQGTGA. Trimming left V 7 bases short and J 0 bases short, with 31 bases between. The CDR3 contains 22 residues. The CDR3 DNA follows: TGTGCCAGCACCCCAACCGCGGGGTACGACTACCAACGAGACTCTGGGGCCAACGTCCTGACTTTC. Translating it yields CASTPTAGYDYQRDSGANVLTF. Combining the CDR3 with reference TRBV7-3 and TRBJ2-6 gives the whole variable domain GAGVSQTPSNKVTEKGKYVELRCDPISGHTALYWYRQSLGQGPEFLIYFQGTGAADDSGLPNDRFFAVRPEGSVSTLKIQRTERGDSAVYLCASTPTAGYDYQRDSGANVLTFGAGSRLTVL.

This chain connects TRBV6-5 to TRBJ1-1; D is perhaps TRBD1 (6 bases). V was clipped by 5 bases and J by 6 bases, with 19 bases between them. Germline assignment: CDR1 MNHEY and CDR2 SVGAGI. This CDR3 comprises 15 residues. The CDR3 sequence: CASSPDYRRGAEAFF. In DNA, the CDR3 is TGTGCCAGCAGTCCAGACTATCGCAGGGGCGCTGAAGCTTTCTTT.